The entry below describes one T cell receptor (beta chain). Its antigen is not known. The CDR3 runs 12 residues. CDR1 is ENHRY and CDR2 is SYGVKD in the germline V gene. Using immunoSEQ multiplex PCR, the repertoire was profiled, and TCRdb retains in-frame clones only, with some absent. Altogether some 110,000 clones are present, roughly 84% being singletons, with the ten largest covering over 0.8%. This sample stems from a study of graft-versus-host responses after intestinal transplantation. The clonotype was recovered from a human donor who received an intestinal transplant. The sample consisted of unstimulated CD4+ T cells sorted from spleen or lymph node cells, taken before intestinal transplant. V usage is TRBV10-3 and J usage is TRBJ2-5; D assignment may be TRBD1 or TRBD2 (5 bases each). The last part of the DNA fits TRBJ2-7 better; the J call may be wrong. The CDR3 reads CAISDSGGEQYF. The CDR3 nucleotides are TGTGCCATCAGTGATAGTGGGGGCGAGCAGTACTTC.